This T cell receptor beta chain was documented in a study of beta chain features in type 1 diabetes. Study-wide results and limits: All four CD4+ subsets of Type 1 diabetes patients contained TCRB CDR3s that were moderately but significantly shorter. A definitive answer on HLA type influencing TCRB rearrangement was not reached here.

The investigators reverse transcribed all of the isolated RNA, so they sequenced expressed TCRB transcripts. An average of about 3.57 million reads was obtained for naive, central memory and regulatory T cell samples. Some clones are missing from TCRdb's copy, which holds only in-frame ones; the method was immunoSEQ multiplex PCR. The sample holds 150,000 to 200,000 clones; around 63% are singletons and the top ten take 0.08% to 0.1%. The sample holds a few counts of this clone. Its antigen is still unknown. Sorting based on CD45RO/CCR7/CD25/CD127/CD95/CD27 separated CD4+ naive, central memory, regulatory and stem cell-like memory cells. The CDR3 has 13 amino acids. The germline V and J ends were trimmed by 6 bases and 6 bases, with 15 bases remaining between them. The germline gives CDR1 SEHNR, CDR2 FQNEAQ (reference sequence).

The receptor was derived from a man younger than 45 with type 1 diabetes. The sample taken for sequencing was naive CD4+ T cells from blood. The V gene is TRBV7-9, the J gene TRBJ2-7; no clear D. CDR3: CASSPTTGLEQYF. The CDR3 nucleotides read TGTGCCAGCAGTCCAACGACTGGGCTCGAGCAGTACTTC.